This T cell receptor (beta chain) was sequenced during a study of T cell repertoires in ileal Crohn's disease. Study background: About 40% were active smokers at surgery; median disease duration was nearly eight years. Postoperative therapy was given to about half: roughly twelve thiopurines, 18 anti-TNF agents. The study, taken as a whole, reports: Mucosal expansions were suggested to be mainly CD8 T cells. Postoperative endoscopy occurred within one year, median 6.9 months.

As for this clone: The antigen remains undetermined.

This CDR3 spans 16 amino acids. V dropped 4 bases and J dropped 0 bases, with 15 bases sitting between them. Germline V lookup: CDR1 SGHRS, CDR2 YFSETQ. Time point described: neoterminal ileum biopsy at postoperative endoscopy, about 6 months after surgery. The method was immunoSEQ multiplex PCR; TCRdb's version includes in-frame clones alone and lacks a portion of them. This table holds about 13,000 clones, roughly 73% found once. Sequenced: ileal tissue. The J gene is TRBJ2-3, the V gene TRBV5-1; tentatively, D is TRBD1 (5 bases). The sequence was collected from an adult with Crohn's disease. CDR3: CASSAQGATSTDTQYF. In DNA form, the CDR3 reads TGCGCCAGCAGCGCGCAGGGCGCGACTAGCACAGATACGCAGTATTTT.